Following are 23 T cell receptor beta chains from one sample sequenced in a study of blood T cell repertoires in COVID-19. Clones were read by immunoSEQ multiplex PCR, and TCRdb kept only the in-frame ones, dropping some. The table lists 52,000 or so clones, approximately 90% of them singletons. The specimen sequenced was peripheral blood. The receptors shown here come from a man aged 50-59 years with acute or convalescent COVID-19.

The V gene is TRBV5-4, the J gene TRBJ1-2; 10 bases match TRBD1. J lost 5 bases, V lost 3 bases, and 7 bases had no gene match. This CDR3 has 15 residues. Germline lookup yields CDR1 SGHNT and CDR2 YYREEE (reference sequence). The CDR3 DNA reads TGTGCCAGCAGCTCCGGACAGGGGGGAGGTTATGGCTACACCTTC. Amino acids: CASSSGQGGGYGYTF.

This chain uses TRBV18 with TRBJ1-2; D is undetermined. CDR3 length: 14 residues. V was clipped by 4 bases and J by 2 bases, with 11 bases between them. The germline CDR1 and CDR2 sequences are KGHSH and LQKENI. The CDR3 nucleotides read TGTGCCAGCTCACTGGGAGGGCTGAACTATGGCTACACCTTC. It is translated as CASSLGGLNYGYTF. The variable domain in full, with the rest retrieved from reference TRBV18 and TRBJ1-2, is NAGVMQNPRHLVRRRGQEARLRCSPMKGHSHVYWYRQLPEEGLKFMVYLQKENIIDESGMPKERFSAEFPKEGPSILRIQQVVRGDSAAYFCASSLGGLNYGYTFGSGTRLTVV.

A single count supports this clone. This chain uses TRBV5-1 with TRBJ1-1, with TRBD1 matching over 9 bases. CDR1 is SGHRS and CDR2 is YFSETQ in the germline V gene. The junction had 8 bases not matched to a gene; V was cut back by 3 bases and J by 5 bases. CDR3 length: 15 residues. CDR3 DNA sequence: TGCGCCAGCAGCTGGAGGGACAGGGTTCAAACTGAAGCTTTCTTT. Protein sequence: CASSWRDRVQTEAFF.

J is TRBJ2-3 and V is TRBV7-9, with D perhaps matching TRBD2 (5 bases). This CDR3 has 16 residues. Trimming removed 1 base from V and 2 bases from J, with 13 bases in between. Germline V CDR1 and CDR2: SEHNR, FQNEAQ (reference sequence). CDR3 nucleotides: TGTGCCAGCAGCTTAGGGAACGGGGTTACCACAGATACGCAGTATTTT. Amino acids: CASSLGNGVTTDTQYF. The full variable domain, with the rest looked up from reference TRBV7-9 and TRBJ2-3, is DTGVSQNPRHKITKRGQNVTFRCDPISEHNRLYWYRQTLGQGPEFLTYFQNEAQLEKSRLLSDRFSAERPKGSFSTLEIQRTEQGDSAMYLCASSLGNGVTTDTQYFGPGTRLTVL.

J is TRBJ2-6 and V is TRBV18; 11 bases align to TRBD1. Trimming cost V 1 base and J 0 bases; bases outside gene matches: 5. Per the germline V gene, CDR1 is KGHSH and CDR2 is LQKENI. This CDR3 has 19 residues. CDR3 residues: CASSPRWGQGDSGANVLTF. In nucleotides, the CDR3 is TGTGCCAGCTCACCACGATGGGGACAGGGGGACTCTGGGGCCAACGTCCTGACTTTC.

This chain links TRBV6-1 with TRBJ2-1; 10 positions agree with TRBD2. CDR1 and CDR2 from the germline V gene are MNHNS and SASEGT. With 2 bases clipped from V and 0 bases from J, the junction kept 4 bases outside the gene matches. This CDR3 is 17 amino acids long. The CDR3 reads CASSERGLASSYNEQFF. Written as DNA, the CDR3 is TGTGCCAGCAGTGAAAGGGGACTAGCGAGCTCCTACAATGAGCAGTTCTTC.

The rearrangement links TRBV30 to TRBJ1-1, with D hard to call. CDR3 length: 12 residues. Germline V CDR1 and CDR2: GTSNPN, SVGIG (reference sequence). V was pared by 7 bases and J by 2 bases, with 11 bases between. CDR3 nucleotides: TGTGCCTATATGAGGGATAACACTGAAGCTTTCTTT. Its translation: CAYMRDNTEAFF.

The chain employs TRBV24-1 and TRBJ1-5, with D perhaps matching TRBD1 (6 bases). The ends were cut back, 4 bases at V and 5 bases at J, with 11 bases in the middle. CDR1 and CDR2 from the germline V gene are KGHDR and SFDVKD. The CDR3 length is 14 residues. CDR3 amino acids: CATSDRGGDQPQHF. The CDR3, as DNA: TGTGCCACCAGTGACAGGGGAGGGGATCAGCCCCAGCATTTT.

The chain links TRBV19 to TRBJ1-2; tentatively, D is TRBD1 (5 bases). The CDR3 length is 13 residues. V dropped 7 bases and J dropped 6 bases, with 15 bases sitting between them. Germline V lookup: CDR1 LNHDA, CDR2 SQIVND (reference sequence). CDR3 loop: CASTNSGGDGYTF. CDR3 in DNA: TGTGCCAGTACTAACTCGGGGGGAGATGGCTACACCTTC.

The rearrangement uses TRBV7-2 and TRBJ2-7; 8 bases fit TRBD2. The V gene's germline CDR1 is SGHTA and CDR2 FQGNSA. The CDR3 is 18 residues long. Trimming at V came to 2 bases and at J to 5 bases, leaving 17 bases not matched to a gene. The CDR3 is CASSLRWGAGGSPNEQYF. The CDR3, as DNA: TGTGCCAGCAGCTTACGGTGGGGGGCGGGAGGTTCCCCTAACGAGCAGTACTTC.

The chain joins TRBV9 to TRBJ2-4, with TRBD2 matching over 8 bases. The V gene end was trimmed by 0 bases and the J gene end by 7 bases; junction bases not matched to a gene: 6. CDR3 size: 15 residues. Germline V gene lookup returns CDR1 SGDLS and CDR2 YYNGEE. The CDR3 DNA sequence: TGTGCCAGCAGCGTAGACGGGACTAGTGGGAACATTCAGTACTTC. It specifies CASSVDGTSGNIQYF. The full variable domain, rest sourced from reference TRBV9 and TRBJ2-4, is DSGVTQTPKHLITATGQRVTLRCSPRSGDLSVYWYQQSLDQGLQFLIQYYNGEERAKGNILERFSAQQFPDLHSELNLSSLELGDSALYFCASSVDGTSGNIQYFGAGTRLSVL.

The rearrangement links TRBV6-7 to TRBJ2-7; TRBD2 matches 10 bases. TRBV6-7 qualifies as an ORF whose function is uncertain. The V gene end was trimmed by 8 bases and the J gene end by 3 bases; junction bases not matched to a gene: 4. The CDR3 extends over 13 amino acids. The DNA for the CDR3 is TGTGCCAGCTCTAGGACTAGCGGCTACGAGCAGTACTTC. Encoded protein: CASSRTSGYEQYF.

The V call is TRBV6-2 or TRBV6-3, the J call TRBJ2-3; 7 nucleotides align to TRBD2. The germline gives CDR1 MNHEY, CDR2 SVGEGT. The junction had 21 bases not matched to a gene; V was cut back by 0 bases and J by 6 bases. The CDR3 totals 20 residues. The chain's CDR3 is CASSYSPGRLAALEVDTQYF. The CDR3 coding sequence is TGTGCCAGCAGTTACTCGCCCGGCAGGCTAGCGGCCCTGGAGGTGGATACGCAGTATTTT.

The V call is TRBV7-6, the J call TRBJ1-1; no definite D call. Trimming removed 2 bases at V and 0 bases at J, with 10 bases between. The germline gives CDR1 SGHVS, CDR2 FNYEAQ. The CDR3 extends over 15 amino acids. As DNA, the CDR3 is TGTGCCAGCAGCTTATATTCGGGGATGAACACTGAAGCTTTCTTT. Its protein is CASSLYSGMNTEAFF.

The chain carries TRBV29-1 and TRBJ2-3, with a tentative D call TRBD2 (5 bases). V lost 5 bases and J 2 bases, leaving 14 bases between the germline ends. The CDR3 covers 14 residues. From germline, CDR1 is SQVTM and CDR2 ANQGSEA. The CDR3 coding sequence is TGCAGCGTTTCAGCGGCTCTCCACACAGATACGCAGTATTTT. Protein sequence: CSVSAALHTDTQYF.

This sequence joins TRBV5-3 and TRBJ1-5, with TRBD1 matching 9 bases. TRBV5-3 is assigned to the ORF class and has an uncertain function. V was pared by 3 bases and J by 4 bases, with 11 bases of the junction left unmatched. The CDR3 loop spans 17 amino acids. CDR3 residues: CARSCKVGTGFNQPQHF. The CDR3 nucleotides are TGTGCCAGAAGCTGCAAAGTAGGGACAGGGTTTAATCAGCCCCAGCATTTT.

The chain couples TRBV7-2 to TRBJ2-2; the match to TRBD1 covers 9 bases. V was clipped by 4 bases and J by 2 bases; unmatched bases: 5. From germline, CDR1 is SGHTA and CDR2 FQGNSA. The CDR3 is made up of 16 amino acids. The CDR3 loop is CASSSRTGENTGELFF. In nucleotides, the CDR3 is TGTGCCAGCAGCTCCAGGACAGGGGAAAACACCGGGGAGCTGTTTTTT.

The chain employs TRBV6-5 and TRBJ2-5; D remains ambiguous. The V and J ends lost 4 bases and 5 bases respectively, with 8 bases between them. The CDR3 spans 12 residues. Germline CDR1 reads MNHEY; CDR2 reads SVGAGI. Written as DNA, the CDR3 is TGTGCCAGCAGTTCCAGCGCGGAGACCCAGTACTTC. As protein: CASSSSAETQYF.

The chain joins TRBV12-5 to TRBJ1-1; tentatively, D is TRBD1 (6 bases). Germline V lookup: CDR1 LGHNT, CDR2 FRNRAP. This CDR3 is 14 amino acids long. Trimming left V 5 bases short and J 5 bases short, with 15 bases between. CDR3 in amino acids: CASGQGGRRTEAFF. The CDR3 DNA reads as TGTGCTAGTGGTCAAGGGGGTCGAAGGACTGAAGCTTTCTTT.

The chain employs TRBV28 and TRBJ1-1; D gene uncertain. V lost 5 bases to trimming and J lost 1 base, with 5 bases between them. The CDR3 extends over 12 amino acids. Per the germline V gene, CDR1 is MDHEN and CDR2 is SYDVKM. The CDR3 loop is CASSEQNTEAFF. The CDR3 nucleotides are TGTGCCAGCAGTGAGCAGAACACTGAAGCTTTCTTT.

CDR3 sequence (DNA): TGTGCCAGTAGTGCGGGGGGGCGAGGTCAGCCCCAGCATTTT. The encoded protein is CASSAGGRGQPQHF. V gene TRBV19 combines with J gene TRBJ1-5; TRBD1 might be the D (6 bases). The CDR3 runs to 14 residues. Germline V gives CDR1 LNHDA, CDR2 SQIVND (reference sequence). The V end was cut by 5 bases, the J end by 6 bases, with 14 bases between. Drawing the rest from reference TRBV19 and TRBJ1-5, the complete variable domain is DGGITQSPKYLFRKEGQNVTLSCEQNLNHDAMYWYRQDPGQGLRLIYYSQIVNDFQKGDIAEGYSVSREKKESFPLTVTSAQKNPTAFYLCASSAGGRGQPQHFGDGTRLSIL.

The table lists this clone with a count of one. This sequence joins TRBV6-6 and TRBJ2-7; TRBD1 matches at 8 bases. The V gene's germline CDR1 is MNHNY and CDR2 SVGAGI (reference sequence). With V trimmed by 5 bases and J by 3 bases, 12 bases remained unmatched. The CDR3 consists of 16 residues. Here the CDR3 reads CASSTNTGGKIYEQYF. The CDR3 DNA reads TGTGCCAGCAGTACAAATACAGGGGGGAAAATCTACGAGCAGTACTTC.

The rearrangement uses TRBV18 and TRBJ1-4; 7 bases are a match to TRBD1. Losses at the gene ends were 2 bases for V and 10 bases for J; bases not matched to a gene: 7. Germline V CDR1 and CDR2: KGHSH, LQKENI. The CDR3 length is 14 residues. The CDR3 region is CASSPGTDQGKLFF. The CDR3 DNA is TGTGCCAGCTCACCAGGGACAGATCAAGGAAAACTGTTTTTT. Full variable domain (missing parts from reference TRBV18 and TRBJ1-4): NAGVMQNPRHLVRRRGQEARLRCSPMKGHSHVYWYRQLPEEGLKFMVYLQKENIIDESGMPKERFSAEFPKEGPSILRIQQVVRGDSAAYFCASSPGTDQGKLFFGSGTQLSVL.